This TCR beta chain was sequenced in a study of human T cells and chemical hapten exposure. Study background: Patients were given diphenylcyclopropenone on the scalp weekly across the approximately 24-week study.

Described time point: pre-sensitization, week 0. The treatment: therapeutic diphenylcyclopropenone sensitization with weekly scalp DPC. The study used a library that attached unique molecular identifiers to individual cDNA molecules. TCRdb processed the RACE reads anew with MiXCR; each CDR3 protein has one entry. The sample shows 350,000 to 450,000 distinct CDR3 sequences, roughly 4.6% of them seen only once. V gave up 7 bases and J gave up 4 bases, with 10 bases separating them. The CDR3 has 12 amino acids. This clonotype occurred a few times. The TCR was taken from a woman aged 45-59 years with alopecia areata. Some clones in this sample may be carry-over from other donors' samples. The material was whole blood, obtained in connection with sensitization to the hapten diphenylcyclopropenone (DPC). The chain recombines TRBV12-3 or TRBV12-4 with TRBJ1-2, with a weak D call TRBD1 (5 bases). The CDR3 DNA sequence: TGTGCCAGCACCCCCGGGACCTATGGCTACACCTTC. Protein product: CASTPGTYGYTF.